This T cell receptor beta chain was observed in a study of blood T cell repertoires in COVID-19. Overall study: The samples span acute and convalescent COVID-19 from the United States, Italy and Spain. The cDNA or gDNA used as material had been derived from T cells, B-cell-depleted T cells, or PBMCs.

The CDR3 spans 18 residues. Authors' data handling: The authors estimated nucleated cell counts from reference gene primer amplification. Sequencing used immunoSEQ multiplex PCR; TCRdb keeps in-frame clones, though not all of them. V and J calls and clone size follow that table, whereas D and trimming were derived from the DNA. The table shows about 410,000 clones, with around 91% occurring only once. Seattle's cohort entered during active infection and was followed longitudinally. The clonotype was recovered from a woman in her forties with COVID-19, enrolled during active disease. Material: peripheral blood. V is TRBV21-1 and J is TRBJ1-1; TRBD1, as called in the table, went unchecked against the DNA. TRBV21-1 is classified as a pseudogene. The CDR3 protein is CASSTNQTGGGWDTEAFF. The CDR3 DNA reads TGTGCCAGCAGCACGAACCAGACAGGGGGGGGTTGGGACACTGAAGCTTTCTTT.